This T cell receptor beta chain was recovered during a study of blood T cells in healthy people across ages. General observations from the study: Those diversity estimates obtained from one million T cells were thought to be underestimates. Donors of long life had a larger count of naive CD4+ cells and greater diversity than aged donors.

This clonotype was recorded many times. What it binds is unknown. Germline V gene sequence: CDR1 SGHVS, CDR2 FQNEAQ. Trimming removed 5 bases from V and 0 bases from J, with 8 bases in between. The length of the CDR3 is 14 residues. A second 7 to 11 cycle PCR used barcoded and J-beta primers. One entry per CDR3 protein, called by TCRdb with MiXCR from the 5' RACE reads. Of just under 900,000 distinct CDR3 sequences listed, about 28% are singletons. Peripheral blood samples of around 9.5 milliliters were drawn from each donor. The sequence was collected from a woman of 80 years or more in good health. The sequenced sample was blood. The V and J genes are TRBV7-8 and TRBJ2-4; D is ambiguous. This CDR3 is CASSLDLAKNIQYF. The CDR3 DNA sequence: TGTGCCAGCAGCCTGGATCTAGCCAAAAACATTCAGTACTTC.